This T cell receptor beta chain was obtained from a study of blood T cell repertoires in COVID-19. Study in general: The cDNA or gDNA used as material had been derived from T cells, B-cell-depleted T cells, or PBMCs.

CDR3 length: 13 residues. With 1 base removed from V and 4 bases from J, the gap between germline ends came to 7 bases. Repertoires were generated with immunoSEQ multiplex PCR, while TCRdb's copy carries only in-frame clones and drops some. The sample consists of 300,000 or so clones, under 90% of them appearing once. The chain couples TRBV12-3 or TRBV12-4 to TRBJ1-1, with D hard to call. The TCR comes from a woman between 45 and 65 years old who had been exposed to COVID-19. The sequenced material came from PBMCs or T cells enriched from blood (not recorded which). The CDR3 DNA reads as TGTGCCAGCAGTTTAGGGGAGAGCACTGAAGCTTTCTTT. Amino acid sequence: CASSLGESTEAFF.